This T cell receptor beta chain stems from a study of graft-versus-host responses after intestinal transplantation. Here immunoSEQ multiplex PCR was the method, and the copy in TCRdb shows in-frame clones only, minus some. Found here are about 150,000 clones, nearly 95% of them singletons; the top ten hold roughly 0.2%. Trimming at V came to 5 bases and at J to 7 bases, leaving 6 bases not matched to a gene. CDR3 length: 15 amino acids. Germline V CDR1 and CDR2: SGHTA, FQGNSA. Concerning this clone: Its cognate antigen is unknown.

V gene TRBV7-2 combines with J gene TRBJ2-1; 12 bases agree with TRBD2. This receptor was obtained from a human donor who received an intestinal transplant. The specimen comprised unstimulated CD4+ T cells sorted from spleen or lymph node cells, sampled before intestinal transplant. The CDR3 DNA follows: TGTGCCAGCAGCCGACTAGCGGGAGAAGGAAATGAGCAGTTCTTC. It codes for CASSRLAGEGNEQFF.